This T cell receptor beta chain was identified in a study of regulatory T cells in long-lasting Graves disease. HTBI primers from iRepertoire and Arm-PCR of CDR3 regions yielded the TCR beta libraries. TCRdb ran MiXCR on the multiplex PCR reads and lists one entry per CDR3 protein. Of approximately 400,000 distinct CDR3 sequences listed, 15% are singletons. The V end was cut by 4 bases, the J end by 11 bases, with 13 bases between. The CDR3 covers 12 residues. CDR1 and CDR2 from the germline V gene are MDHEN and SYDVKM. Study-wide results and limits: TCR diversity was lower in persistent Graves' patients (versus newly diagnosed ones).

This clonotype showed up just a few times. The antigen is unknown. Time point reported: newly diagnosed GD, antithyroid drugs for less than 3 months. The TCR library was made from RNA extracted from PBMCs. Patients came through an endocrinology department, and that department was in Xi'an, China. The same data also went into a second study, on T cells in Graves' hyperthyroidism and ophthalmopathy. From that second work: The HTBI primer set served for first-round RT-PCR of the TCR CDR3.

V and J are TRBV28 and TRBJ2-3; no reliable D call. The receptor's source is a woman aged 40 to 50 with Graves disease. Sequencing used peripheral blood mononuclear cells (PBMCs), obtained at new diagnosis, from a patient treated with antithyroid drugs. In DNA form, the CDR3 reads TGTGCCAGCAGTTCCGCGAGGTTTAGGCAGTATTTT. Its protein product is CASSSARFRQYF.